This T cell receptor beta chain was captured in a study of blood T cell repertoires in COVID-19. At the level of the study: Sites across the United States, Italy and Spain contributed samples from acute and convalescent COVID-19.

Followed longitudinally, the Seattle patients had been enrolled during active infection. In the original processing: Nucleated cell number was recorded as an estimate derived from reference gene primer amplification. Using immunoSEQ multiplex PCR, the repertoire was profiled, and TCRdb retains in-frame clones only, with some absent. That table gives V, J and clone size, and the DNA gave D and trimming. The table lists 250,000 to 350,000 clones, more than 70% of them singletons. CDR3 size: 11 residues. In germline, CDR1 is LGHDT, CDR2 YNNKEL (reference sequence). Deletions cut 4 bases from V and 12 bases from J, with 13 bases between.

The source is a woman in her 30s with COVID-19, enrolled during active disease. Specimen: peripheral blood. V gene TRBV3-1 (or the pseudogene TRBV3-2) combines with J gene TRBJ2-7; D gene ambiguous. The CDR3 loop is CASSRELAVYF. CDR3 DNA: TGTGCCAGCAGCCGAGAACTGGCGGTGTACTTC.